This entry lists 3 T cell receptor beta chains sequenced from one sample in a study of CXCR3-negative and CXCR3-positive naive CD8 T cells. cDNA libraries for TRB were generated by 5' RACE incorporating UMI labels. No DNA is given; TCRdb re-called the 5' RACE reads and lists each CDR3 protein once. This sample's clone table lists 45,000 to 75,000 distinct CDR3 sequences. Sequencing was performed on naive CXCR3- CD8+ T cells from blood. Subset here: CD45RO-CCR7+CD27+CD95- naive CD8+ T cells lacking CXCR3 (TNR3-). These receptors came from a human donor in good health. Some clones in this sample may be carry-over from other donors' samples.

The chain links TRBV7-2 to TRBJ2-3; TCRdb gives TRBD2 as the D gene, but with no DNA this cannot be confirmed. Germline V CDR1 and CDR2: SGHTA, FQGNSA. This CDR3 comprises 15 residues. CDR3 in amino acids: CASIPSGGYTDTQYF.

The genes are TRBV14 and TRBJ2-7. From germline, CDR1 is SGHDN and CDR2 FVKESK. The CDR3 spans 11 residues. CDR3 amino acids: CASSRDYEQYF.

This chain joins TRBV27 and TRBJ2-3; TCRdb's assignment of TRBD2 cannot be checked, as there is no DNA. Germline V CDR1 and CDR2: MNHEY, SMNVEV (reference sequence). The CDR3 has 14 residues. CDR3 protein: CASTPPDHTDTQYF.